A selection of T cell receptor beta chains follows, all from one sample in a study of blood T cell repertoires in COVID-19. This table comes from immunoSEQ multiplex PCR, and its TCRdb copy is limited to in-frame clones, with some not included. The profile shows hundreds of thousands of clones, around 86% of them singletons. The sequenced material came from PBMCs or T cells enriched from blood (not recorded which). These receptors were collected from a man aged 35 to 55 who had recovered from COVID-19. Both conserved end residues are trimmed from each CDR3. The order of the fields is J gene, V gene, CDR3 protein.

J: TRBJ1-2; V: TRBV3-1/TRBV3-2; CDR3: ASSQEVVAGGYT
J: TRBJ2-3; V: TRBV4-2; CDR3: ASSPRKRGASRTDTQY
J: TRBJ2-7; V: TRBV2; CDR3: ASSESSSGRLEQY
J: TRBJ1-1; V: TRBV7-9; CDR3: ASNPDRNTEAF
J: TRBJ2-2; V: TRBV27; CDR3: ASSLAGISTGELF
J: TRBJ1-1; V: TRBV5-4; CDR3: ASSSTGTGMNTEAF
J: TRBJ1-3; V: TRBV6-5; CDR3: ASSSQGQGSGNTIY
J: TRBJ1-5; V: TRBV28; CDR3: ASSSQGIQPQH
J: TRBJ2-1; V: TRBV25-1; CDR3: ASSETVYRDSYNEQF
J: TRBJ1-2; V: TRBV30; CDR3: ACRVNYGYT
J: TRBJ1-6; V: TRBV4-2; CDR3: ASSQADRASPLH
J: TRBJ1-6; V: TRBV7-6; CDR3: ASSLAGSSPLH
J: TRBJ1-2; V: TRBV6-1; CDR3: ASSDRQGIGGYT
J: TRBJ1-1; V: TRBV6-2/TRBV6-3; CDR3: ASSYSSGEPRTEAF
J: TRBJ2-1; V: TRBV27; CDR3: ASSLPGNLIYEQF
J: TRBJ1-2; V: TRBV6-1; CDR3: ASSESGQVPLGDGYT
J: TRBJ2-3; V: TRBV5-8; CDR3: ASSSLGLAGGDTQY
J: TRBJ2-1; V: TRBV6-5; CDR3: ASSYSRAQYNEQF
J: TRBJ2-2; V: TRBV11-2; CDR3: ASSSSGSDTGELF
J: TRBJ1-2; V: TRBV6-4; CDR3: ASSETGNYGYT
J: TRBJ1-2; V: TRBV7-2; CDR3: ASSEGQGANYGYT
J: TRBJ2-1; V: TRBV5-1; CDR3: ASTPGTSIEQF
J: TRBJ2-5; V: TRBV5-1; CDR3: ASSLGATPETQY
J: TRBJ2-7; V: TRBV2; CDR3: ASSVSPGTAYEQY
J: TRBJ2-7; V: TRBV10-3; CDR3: AINLAGTNEQY
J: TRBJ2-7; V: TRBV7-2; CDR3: ASSPTGGASSYEQY
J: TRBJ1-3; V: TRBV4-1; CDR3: ASSHRADSGNTIY
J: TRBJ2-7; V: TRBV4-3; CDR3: ASSQDPAGLEGEQY